This entry lists 23 T cell receptor beta chains sequenced from one sample in a study of technical replicates of blood from a handful of donors. Some clones are missing from TCRdb's copy, which holds only in-frame ones; the method was immunoSEQ multiplex PCR. Of some 15,000 clones in the sample, approximately 81% were seen once. The specimen sequenced was PBMCs. Receptor source: a human donor in good health.

This clone was seen more than once but under ten times. This chain uses TRBV30 with TRBJ1-1; 9 bases fit TRBD1. Trimming took 2 bases from V and 1 from J; bases not matched to a gene: 5. Germline V gene data show CDR1 as GTSNPN and CDR2 as SVGIG (reference sequence). There are 15 residues in the CDR3. The CDR3 DNA reads TGTGCCTGGAGTAGCCCGGGACAGGGGAACACTGAAGCTTTCTTT. Amino acid sequence: CAWSSPGQGNTEAFF.

The J gene is TRBJ1-1, the V gene TRBV27, with a tentative D call TRBD1 (5 bases). With 5 bases removed from V and 0 bases from J, the gap between germline ends came to 13 bases. This CDR3 has 15 residues. CDR1 and CDR2 (germline): MNHEY, SMNVEV (reference sequence). CDR3 in amino acids: CASSPAGGLNTEAFF. CDR3 sequence (DNA): TGTGCCAGCAGTCCCGCGGGGGGGTTGAACACTGAAGCTTTCTTT.

This chain uses TRBV30 with TRBJ1-5; 9 bases are a match to TRBD1. With 2 bases clipped from V and 7 bases from J, the junction kept 3 bases outside the gene matches. This CDR3 contains 13 residues. The germline V gene has CDR1 GTSNPN and CDR2 SVGIG (reference sequence). The CDR3 is CAWSQGQGQPQHF. The CDR3 region has the DNA TGTGCCTGGAGTCAGGGACAGGGACAGCCCCAGCATTTT. The full variable domain, in which reference TRBV30 and TRBJ1-5 provide the parts outside the CDR3, is SQTIHQWPATLVQPVGSPLSLECTVEGTSNPNLYWYRQAAGRGLQLLFYSVGIGQISSEVPQNLSASRPQDRQFILSSKKLLLSDSGFYLCAWSQGQGQPQHFGDGTRLSIL.

This rearrangement joins TRBV11-3 to TRBJ1-1, with D possibly TRBD1 on 5 matching bases. Trimming took off 1 base at V and 6 bases at J, with 15 bases between the two ends. Looked up from germline, CDR1 is SGHNT and CDR2 is YENEEA. The CDR3 length is 15 residues. This CDR3 is CASSLVLVGGAEAFF. CDR3 nucleotides: TGTGCCAGCAGCTTAGTATTGGTCGGGGGGGCTGAAGCTTTCTTT.

The chain has TRBV27 and TRBJ2-1; 10 nucleotides align to TRBD2. The CDR3 totals 17 residues. Germline loops: CDR1 MNHEY, CDR2 SMNVEV (reference sequence). V trimming: 2 bases; J trimming: 0 bases; junction bases outside the gene matches: 4. CDR3 DNA sequence: TGTGCCAGCAGTTTAAGGGCTAGCGGGAGCTCCTACAATGAGCAGTTCTTC. Its protein is CASSLRASGSSYNEQFF.

This chain joins TRBV5-1 and TRBJ2-3; 12 nucleotides line up with TRBD2. V shed 1 base, J shed 3 bases, and the junction held 3 bases outside the gene matches. The CDR3 covers 16 residues. Germline V gene lookup returns CDR1 SGHRS and CDR2 YFSETQ. In DNA, the CDR3 is TGCGCCAGCAGCTTGTACGGACTAGCGGGGACAGATACGCAGTATTTT. Encoded protein: CASSLYGLAGTDTQYF.

This clone was seen only a few times. The V call is TRBV29-1, the J call TRBJ2-1; 8 bases are shared with TRBD2. CDR3 length: 16 amino acids. The V gene end was trimmed by 3 bases and the J gene end by 5 bases; junction bases not matched to a gene: 12. Per the germline V gene, CDR1 is SQVTM and CDR2 is ANQGSEA. The CDR3 sequence is CSVDVASGSIHNEQFF. CDR3 coding DNA: TGCAGCGTTGATGTCGCTAGCGGGTCCATTCACAATGAGCAGTTCTTC.

The V and J genes are TRBV19 and TRBJ2-7, with 9 positions matching TRBD2. Per germline, CDR1 LNHDA and CDR2 SQIVND (reference sequence). This CDR3 spans 16 amino acids. J lost 7 bases, V lost 5 bases, and 15 bases had no gene match. CDR3 protein: CASSGTGTSSFGEQYF. Here the CDR3 DNA reads TGTGCCAGTAGTGGAACCGGGACTAGCAGCTTTGGAGAGCAGTACTTC.

This rearrangement joins TRBV30 to TRBJ2-4; tentatively, D is TRBD2 (6 bases). This CDR3 comprises 13 residues. Trimming cost V 2 bases and J 6 bases, with 11 bases left between them. Germline CDR1 GTSNPN, CDR2 SVGIG (reference sequence). CDR3: CAWSKAGGNIQYF. The CDR3 nucleotides are TGTGCCTGGAGTAAGGCCGGGGGAAACATTCAGTACTTC.

J is TRBJ2-1 and V is TRBV7-9; 7 nucleotides line up with TRBD2. The CDR3 is 13 amino acids. Germline loops: CDR1 SEHNR, CDR2 FQNEAQ (reference sequence). The ends lost 4 bases at V and 10 bases at J; junction bases unmatched: 7. CDR3 region: CASSSGLIVEQFF. CDR3 DNA: TGTGCCAGCAGCTCGGGACTAATAGTAGAGCAGTTCTTC.

The chain carries TRBV14 and TRBJ2-3, with 10 bases identical to TRBD2. The CDR3 spans 15 residues. CDR1 is SGHDN, CDR2 FVKESK, per germline. V was pared by 2 bases and J by 1 base, with 0 bases of the junction left unmatched. The CDR3 protein is CASSQLAGGTDTQYF. The CDR3 coding sequence is TGTGCCAGCAGCCAACTAGCGGGGGGCACAGATACGCAGTATTTT.

The chain carries TRBV27 and TRBJ1-5; D unresolved. This CDR3 has 12 amino acids. The germline V gene encodes CDR1 MNHEY and CDR2 SMNVEV (reference sequence). V was cut by 3 bases and J by 5 bases, with 5 bases left in between. CDR3 DNA sequence: TGTGCCAGCAGTTTTCTCGATCAGCCCCAGCATTTT. Its translation is CASSFLDQPQHF.

CDR3 coding DNA: TGCAGCGTTGAACGGGGGGCAGATACGCAGTATTTT. As protein: CSVERGADTQYF. The V call is TRBV29-1, the J call TRBJ2-3; 7 bases fit TRBD2. Per germline, CDR1 SQVTM and CDR2 ANQGSEA. This CDR3 is 12 amino acids long. V gave up 2 bases and J gave up 4 bases; unmatched junction bases: 0.

This chain links TRBV6-6 with TRBJ1-3; D gene uncertain. Germline values: CDR1 MNHNY, CDR2 SVGAGI (reference sequence). V lost 6 bases, J lost 0 bases, and 9 bases lay in between. This CDR3 is 14 amino acids long. CDR3 region: CASRLQSSGNTIYF. DNA of the CDR3: TGTGCCAGCAGGTTACAGAGCTCTGGAAACACCATATATTTT.

The chain carries TRBV7-6 and TRBJ2-6; TRBD1 is a possible D gene (6 bases). This CDR3 region has 16 residues. CDR1 and CDR2 (germline): SGHVS, FNYEAQ. Trimming cost V 5 bases and J 0 bases, with 11 bases left between them. CDR3 in DNA: TGTGCCAGCAGCGCCGGACAGTTCTCTGGGGCCAACGTCCTGACTTTC. It is translated as CASSAGQFSGANVLTF.

The chain has TRBV5-1 and TRBJ2-2; 8 positions match TRBD2. The CDR3 spans 17 residues. The germline V gene has CDR1 SGHRS and CDR2 YFSETQ. V lost 1 base, J lost 3 bases, and 8 bases stayed unmatched. CDR3 nucleotides: TGCGCCAGCAGCTTGTTCTCACGAGCGGGAGACACCGGGGAGCTGTTTTTT. Its protein product is CASSLFSRAGDTGELFF.

The rearrangement joins TRBV9 to TRBJ2-1; 14 bases line up with TRBD2. Trimming cost V 0 bases and J 9 bases; bases outside gene matches: 2. Germline CDR1 SGDLS, CDR2 YYNGEE. The length of the CDR3 is 15 residues. For the CDR3, the DNA is TGTGCCAGCAGCGTAGTAGGGACTAGCGGGAGTGAGCAGTTCTTC. Its translation: CASSVVGTSGSEQFF.

This sequence joins TRBV9 and TRBJ2-5; TRBD2 matches at 7 bases. The CDR3 consists of 15 residues. Germline trimming cut 0 bases from V and 2 bases from J; bases unmatched to any gene: 4. Per germline, CDR1 SGDLS and CDR2 YYNGEE. CDR3 loop: CASSVGLADQETQYF. The DNA of the CDR3 is TGTGCCAGCAGCGTAGGTCTAGCGGATCAAGAGACCCAGTACTTC.

This clone appeared a single time. The V gene is TRBV7-3, the J gene TRBJ2-1; TRBD2 aligns across 7 bases. CDR1 is SGHTA, CDR2 FQGTGA, per germline. This CDR3 has 13 residues. J gave up 6 bases and V 7 bases, and 6 bases lay outside the gene matches. CDR3 DNA sequence: TGTGCCAGCATGGCGGGAGCGGGCAATGAGCAGTTCTTC. Its protein is CASMAGAGNEQFF.

The rearrangement joins TRBV19 to TRBJ2-2; maybe TRBD1 (6 bases). CDR1 LNHDA and CDR2 SQIVND come from the germline V gene (reference sequence). The CDR3 runs to 16 residues. The V gene lost 1 base and the J gene lost 5 bases, with 14 bases spanning the gap. CDR3 in DNA: TGTGCCAGTAGTATAGGTCCAGGGGAGTGGACCGGGGAGCTGTTTTTT. Translation gives CASSIGPGEWTGELFF.

This chain links TRBV5-1 with TRBJ2-2, with D possibly being TRBD2 (7 bases). The CDR3 length is 15 residues. The V gene lost 4 bases and the J gene lost 3 bases, with 13 bases spanning the gap. CDR1 is SGHRS, CDR2 YFSETQ, per germline. As DNA, the CDR3 is TGCGCCAGCAGCCAAGGGGGGGCGTACACCGGGGAGCTGTTTTTT. Residues: CASSQGGAYTGELFF.

The V call is TRBV28, the J call TRBJ1-2, with a tentative D call TRBD1 (6 bases). This CDR3 has 15 amino acids. Germline CDR1 reads MDHEN; CDR2 reads SYDVKM. The V and J ends lost 6 bases and 0 bases respectively, with 14 bases between them. The CDR3 region is CASSSGTPTNYGYTF. Here the CDR3 DNA reads TGTGCCAGCAGCTCCGGGACACCAACTAACTATGGCTACACCTTC.

This chain joins TRBV5-6 and TRBJ2-7; the D gene is possibly TRBD2 (5 bases). The CDR3 consists of 16 residues. Germline assignment: CDR1 SGHDT and CDR2 YYEEEE. The V end was cut by 0 bases, the J end by 0 bases, with 13 bases between. In nucleotides, the CDR3 is TGTGCCAGCAGCTTGGATGCGGGCCTAATCTCCTACGAGCAGTACTTC. Its protein product is CASSLDAGLISYEQYF.